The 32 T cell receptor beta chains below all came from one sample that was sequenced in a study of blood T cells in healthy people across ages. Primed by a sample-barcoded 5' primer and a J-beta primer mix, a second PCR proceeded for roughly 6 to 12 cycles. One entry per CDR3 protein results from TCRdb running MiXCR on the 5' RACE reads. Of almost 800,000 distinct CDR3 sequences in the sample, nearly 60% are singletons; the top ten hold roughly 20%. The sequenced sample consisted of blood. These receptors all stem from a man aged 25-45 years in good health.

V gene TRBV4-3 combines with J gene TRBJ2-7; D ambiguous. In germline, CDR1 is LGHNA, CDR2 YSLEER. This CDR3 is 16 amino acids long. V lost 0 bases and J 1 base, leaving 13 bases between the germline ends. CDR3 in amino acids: CASSQEVGGASYEQYF. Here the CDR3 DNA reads TGCGCCAGCAGCCAAGAGGTTGGCGGAGCATCCTACGAGCAGTACTTC.

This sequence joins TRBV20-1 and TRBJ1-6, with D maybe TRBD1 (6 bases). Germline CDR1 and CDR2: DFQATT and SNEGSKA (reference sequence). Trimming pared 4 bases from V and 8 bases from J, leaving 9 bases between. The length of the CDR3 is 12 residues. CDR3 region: CSAIQGYSPLHF. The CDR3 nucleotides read TGCAGTGCTATTCAGGGGTATTCACCCCTCCACTTT.

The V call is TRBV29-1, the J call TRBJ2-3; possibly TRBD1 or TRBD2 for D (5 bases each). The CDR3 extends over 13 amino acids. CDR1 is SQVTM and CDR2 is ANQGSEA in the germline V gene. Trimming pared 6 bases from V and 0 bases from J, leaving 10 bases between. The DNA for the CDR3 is TGCAGCGTGATACGGGACAGCACAGATACGCAGTATTTT. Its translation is CSVIRDSTDTQYF.

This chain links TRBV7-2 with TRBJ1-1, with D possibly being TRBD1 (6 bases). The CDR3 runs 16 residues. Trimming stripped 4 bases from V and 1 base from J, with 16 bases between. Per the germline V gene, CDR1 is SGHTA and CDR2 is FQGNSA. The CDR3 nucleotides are TGTGCCAGCAGCTCCTTATTCTGGACAGAGAACACTGAAGCTTTCTTT. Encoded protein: CASSSLFWTENTEAFF.

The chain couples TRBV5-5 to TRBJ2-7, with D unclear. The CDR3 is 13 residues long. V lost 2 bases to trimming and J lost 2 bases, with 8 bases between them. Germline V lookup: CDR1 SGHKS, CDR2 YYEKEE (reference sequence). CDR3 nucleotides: TGTGCCAGCAGCTTTAACCGGGCCTACGAGCAGTACTTC. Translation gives CASSFNRAYEQYF.

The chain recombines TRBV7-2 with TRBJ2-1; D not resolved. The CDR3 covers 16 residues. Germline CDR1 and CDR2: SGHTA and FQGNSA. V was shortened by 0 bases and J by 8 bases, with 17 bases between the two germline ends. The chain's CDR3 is CASSLAPRVEGYEQFF. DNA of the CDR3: TGTGCCAGCAGCTTAGCACCTAGGGTAGAAGGCTATGAGCAGTTCTTC.

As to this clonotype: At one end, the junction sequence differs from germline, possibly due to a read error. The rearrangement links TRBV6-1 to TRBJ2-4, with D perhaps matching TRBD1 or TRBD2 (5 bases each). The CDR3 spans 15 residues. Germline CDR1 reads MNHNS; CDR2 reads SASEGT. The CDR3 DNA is TGTACCAGCAGTGAAGCTGCCCAGGGACGAGGCATTCAGTACTTC. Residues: CTSSEAAQGRGIQYF.

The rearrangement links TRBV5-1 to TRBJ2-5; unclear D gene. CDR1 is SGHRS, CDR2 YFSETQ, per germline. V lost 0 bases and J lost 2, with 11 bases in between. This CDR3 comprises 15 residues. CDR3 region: CASSLARPAQETQYF. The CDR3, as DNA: TGCGCCAGCAGCTTGGCCAGGCCCGCTCAAGAGACCCAGTACTTC.

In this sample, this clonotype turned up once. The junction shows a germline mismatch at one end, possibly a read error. The DNA for the CDR3 is TGTGCCAGCAGCGTGGTTGGCTATGGCCACACCTTC. As protein: CASSVVGYGHTF. The J gene is TRBJ1-2, the V gene TRBV9; D unresolved. The CDR3 runs 12 residues. Germline V gene lookup returns CDR1 SGDLS and CDR2 YYNGEE.

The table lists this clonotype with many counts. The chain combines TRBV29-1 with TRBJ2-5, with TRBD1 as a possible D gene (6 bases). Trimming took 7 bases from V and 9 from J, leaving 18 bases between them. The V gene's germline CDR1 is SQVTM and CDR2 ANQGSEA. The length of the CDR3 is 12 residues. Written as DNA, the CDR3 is TGCAGCGCCAGGGACCTGAACAGGGCCCAGTACTTC. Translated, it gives CSARDLNRAQYF.

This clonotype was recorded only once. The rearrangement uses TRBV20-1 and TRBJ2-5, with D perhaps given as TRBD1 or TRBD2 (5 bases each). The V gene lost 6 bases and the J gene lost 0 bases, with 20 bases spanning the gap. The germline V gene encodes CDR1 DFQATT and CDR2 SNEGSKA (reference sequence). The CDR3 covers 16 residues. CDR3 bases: TGCAGTGCCGTATCCGGGACGGAGTCCTACCAAGAGACCCAGTACTTC. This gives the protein CSAVSGTESYQETQYF.

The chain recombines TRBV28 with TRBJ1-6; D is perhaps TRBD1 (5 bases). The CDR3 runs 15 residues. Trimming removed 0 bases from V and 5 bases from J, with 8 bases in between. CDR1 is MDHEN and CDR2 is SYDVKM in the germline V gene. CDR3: CASSLWRDDNSPLHF. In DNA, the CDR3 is TGTGCCAGCAGTTTATGGAGGGACGATAATTCACCCCTCCACTTT.

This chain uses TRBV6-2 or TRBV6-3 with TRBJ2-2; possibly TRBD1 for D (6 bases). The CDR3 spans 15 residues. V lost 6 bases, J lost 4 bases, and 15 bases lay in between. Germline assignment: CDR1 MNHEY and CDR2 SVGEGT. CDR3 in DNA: TGTGCCAGCAGCTCAAACAGACAGGCCACCGGGGAGCTGTTTTTT. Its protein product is CASSSNRQATGELFF.

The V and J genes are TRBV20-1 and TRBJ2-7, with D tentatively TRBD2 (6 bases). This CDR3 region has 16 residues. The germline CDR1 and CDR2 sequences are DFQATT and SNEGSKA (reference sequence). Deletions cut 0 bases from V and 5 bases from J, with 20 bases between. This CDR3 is CSARDLSGEGAHEQYF. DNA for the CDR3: TGCAGTGCTAGAGACCTGTCGGGAGAGGGAGCCCACGAGCAGTACTTC.

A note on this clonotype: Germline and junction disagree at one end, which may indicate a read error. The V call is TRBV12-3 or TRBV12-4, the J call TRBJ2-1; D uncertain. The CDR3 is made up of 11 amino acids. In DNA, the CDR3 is TGTGCCACCGAATGGAACAATGAGCGGTTCTTC. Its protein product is CATEWNNERFF.

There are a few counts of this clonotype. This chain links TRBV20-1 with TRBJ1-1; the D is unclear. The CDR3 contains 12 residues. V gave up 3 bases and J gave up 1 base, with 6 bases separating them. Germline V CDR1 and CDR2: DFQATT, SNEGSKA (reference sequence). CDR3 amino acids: CSARRPNTEAFF. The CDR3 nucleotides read TGCAGTGCTAGGCGACCGAACACTGAAGCTTTCTTT.

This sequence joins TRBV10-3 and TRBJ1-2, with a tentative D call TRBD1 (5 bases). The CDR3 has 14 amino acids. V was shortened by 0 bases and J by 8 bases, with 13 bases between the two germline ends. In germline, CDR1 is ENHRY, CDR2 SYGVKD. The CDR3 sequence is CAISESKGDRGYTF. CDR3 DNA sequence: TGTGCCATCAGTGAGTCGAAAGGGGATCGGGGCTACACCTTC.

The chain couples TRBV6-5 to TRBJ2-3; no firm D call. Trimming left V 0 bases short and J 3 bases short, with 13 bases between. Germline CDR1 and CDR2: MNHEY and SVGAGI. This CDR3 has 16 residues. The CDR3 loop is CASSYSSAPGTDTQYF. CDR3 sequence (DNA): TGTGCCAGCAGTTACTCATCCGCTCCCGGGACAGATACGCAGTATTTT.

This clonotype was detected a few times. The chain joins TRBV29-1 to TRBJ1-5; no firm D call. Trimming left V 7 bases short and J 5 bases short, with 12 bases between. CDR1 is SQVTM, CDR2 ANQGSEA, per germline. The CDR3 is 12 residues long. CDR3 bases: TGCAGCGCAGGTTCGGGAGATCAGCCCCAGCATTTT. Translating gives CSAGSGDQPQHF.

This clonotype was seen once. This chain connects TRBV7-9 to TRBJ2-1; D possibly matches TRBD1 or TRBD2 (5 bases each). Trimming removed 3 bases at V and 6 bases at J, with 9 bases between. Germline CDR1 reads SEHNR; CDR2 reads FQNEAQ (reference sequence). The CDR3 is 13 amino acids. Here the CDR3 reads CASSFGTANEQFF. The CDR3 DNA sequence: TGTGCCAGCAGCTTCGGGACGGCCAATGAGCAGTTCTTC.

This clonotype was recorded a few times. CDR3 nucleotides: TGTGCCAGCAGCCTTGACCGGGACAGGGGTGGCTACACCTTC. This sequence encodes CASSLDRDRGGYTF. The chain couples TRBV7-2 to TRBJ1-2; TRBD1 matches at 10 bases. The germline V gene encodes CDR1 SGHTA and CDR2 FQGNSA. The CDR3 is 14 amino acids. Losses at the gene ends were 5 bases for V and 7 bases for J; bases not matched to a gene: 7.

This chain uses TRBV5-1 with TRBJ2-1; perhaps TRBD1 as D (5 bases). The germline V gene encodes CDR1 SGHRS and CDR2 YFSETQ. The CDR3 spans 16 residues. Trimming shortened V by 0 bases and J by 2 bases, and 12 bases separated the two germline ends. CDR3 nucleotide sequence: TGCGCCAGCAGCTTGGAGGGGCGCCAAGCCTACAATGAGCAGTTCTTC. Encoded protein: CASSLEGRQAYNEQFF.

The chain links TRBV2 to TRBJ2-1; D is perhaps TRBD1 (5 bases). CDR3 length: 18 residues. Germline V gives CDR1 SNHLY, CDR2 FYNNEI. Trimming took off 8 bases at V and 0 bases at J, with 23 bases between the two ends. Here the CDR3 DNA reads TGTGCCAGCTGGGGTTCTGAAGGGGCGACGAGCTCCTACAATGAGCAGTTCTTC. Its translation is CASWGSEGATSSYNEQFF. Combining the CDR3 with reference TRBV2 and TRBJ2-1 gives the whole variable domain EPEVTQTPSHQVTQMGQEVILRCVPISNHLYFYWYRQILGQKVEFLVSFYNNEISEKSEIFDDQFSVERPDGSNFTLKIRSTKLEDSAMYFCASWGSEGATSSYNEQFFGPGTRLTVL.

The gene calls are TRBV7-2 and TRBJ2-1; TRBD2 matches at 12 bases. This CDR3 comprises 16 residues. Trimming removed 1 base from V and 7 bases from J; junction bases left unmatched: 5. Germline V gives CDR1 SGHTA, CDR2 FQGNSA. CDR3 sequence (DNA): TGTGCCAGCAGCTTAGACCTAGCGGGGGGGCAGAATGAGCAGTTCTTC. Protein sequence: CASSLDLAGGQNEQFF.

CDR3 DNA: TGCAGTGCTAGTAGAAAGGACTCCAGGGCCTACGAGCAGTACTTC. Protein: CSASRKDSRAYEQYF. The chain couples TRBV20-1 to TRBJ2-7, with D tentatively TRBD1 or TRBD2 (5 bases each). The CDR3 sequence is 15 residues long. The V and J ends lost 3 bases and 2 bases respectively, with 17 bases between them. Per germline, CDR1 DFQATT and CDR2 SNEGSKA (reference sequence).

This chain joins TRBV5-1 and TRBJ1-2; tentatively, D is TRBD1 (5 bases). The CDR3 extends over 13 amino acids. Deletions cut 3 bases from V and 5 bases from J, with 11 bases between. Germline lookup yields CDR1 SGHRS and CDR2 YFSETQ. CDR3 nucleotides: TGCGCCAGCAGCTCACAGGAGACTTATGGCTACACCTTC. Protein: CASSSQETYGYTF. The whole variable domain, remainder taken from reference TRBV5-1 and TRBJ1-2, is KAGVTQTPRYLIKTRGQQVTLSCSPISGHRSVSWYQQTPGQGLQFLFEYFSETQRNKGNFPGRFSGRQFSNSRSEMNVSTLELGDSALYLCASSSQETYGYTFGSGTRLTVV.

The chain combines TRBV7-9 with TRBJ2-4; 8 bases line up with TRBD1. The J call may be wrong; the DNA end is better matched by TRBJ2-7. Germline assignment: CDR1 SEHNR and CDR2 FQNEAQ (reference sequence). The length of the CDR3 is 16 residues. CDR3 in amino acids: CASSLTGTGPLYEQYF. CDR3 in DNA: TGTGCCAGCAGCTTAACCGGGACAGGACCTTTATACGAGCAGTACTTC.

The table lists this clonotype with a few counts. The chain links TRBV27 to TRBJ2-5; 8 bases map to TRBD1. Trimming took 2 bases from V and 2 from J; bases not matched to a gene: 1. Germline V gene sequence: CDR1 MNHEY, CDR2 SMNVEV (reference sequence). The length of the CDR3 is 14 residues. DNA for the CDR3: TGTGCCAGCAGTTTACGGACAGGGCAAGAGACCCAGTACTTC. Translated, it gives CASSLRTGQETQYF.

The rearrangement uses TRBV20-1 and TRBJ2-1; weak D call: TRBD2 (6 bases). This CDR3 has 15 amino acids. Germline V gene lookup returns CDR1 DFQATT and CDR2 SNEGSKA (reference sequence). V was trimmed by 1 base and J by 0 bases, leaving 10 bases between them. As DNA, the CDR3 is TGCAGTGCTAGAGTCGCGGGACCCTCCTACAATGAGCAGTTCTTC. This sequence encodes CSARVAGPSYNEQFF.

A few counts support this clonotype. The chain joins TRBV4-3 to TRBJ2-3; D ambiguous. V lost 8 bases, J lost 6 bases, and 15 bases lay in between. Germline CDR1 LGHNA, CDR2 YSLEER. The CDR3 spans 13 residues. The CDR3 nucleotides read TGCGCCAGCCCGACGGACGCACTTGATACGCAGTATTTT. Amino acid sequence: CASPTDALDTQYF.

CDR3: CASSQEQVSLWGTDTQYF. CDR3 nucleotide sequence: TGTGCCAGCAGCCAAGAGCAAGTCTCCCTCTGGGGCACAGATACGCAGTATTTT. The chain has TRBV3-1 and TRBJ2-3; D is unresolved. The V end lost 0 bases, the J end lost 1 base, and 17 bases lay between the germline ends. The CDR3 sequence is 18 residues long. Germline CDR1 reads LGHDT; CDR2 reads YNNKEL (reference sequence).

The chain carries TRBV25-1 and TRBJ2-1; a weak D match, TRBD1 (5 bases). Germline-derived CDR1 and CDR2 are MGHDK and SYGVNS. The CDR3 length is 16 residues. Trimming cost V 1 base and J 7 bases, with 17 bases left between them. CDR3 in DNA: TGTGCCAGCAGTGAATTGAAAGGGGTAGTAAGGAATGAGCAGTTCTTC. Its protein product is CASSELKGVVRNEQFF.